The 2 T cell receptor beta chains listed next were all sequenced from one sample in a study of T cell changes during pregnancy in multiple sclerosis. TCRdb keeps only in-frame clones here, not all; method: immunoSEQ multiplex PCR. The sample carries 100,000 or so clones, 94% recorded once. The starting material was peripheral blood, obtained after pregnancy. The receptors come from a female donor in good health, enrolled as a control in a pregnancy study.

The genes are TRBV18 and TRBJ1-3; possible D gene TRBD1, 5 bases. V dropped 2 bases and J dropped 4 bases, with 15 bases sitting between them. The CDR3 loop spans 16 amino acids. Germline values: CDR1 KGHSH, CDR2 LQKENI. The CDR3 region has the DNA TGTGCCAGCTCACCAACGGGGCAGGCGGGAGGAAACACCATATATTTT. Translation: CASSPTGQAGGNTIYF. Combining the CDR3 with reference TRBV18 and TRBJ1-3 gives the whole variable domain NAGVMQNPRHLVRRRGQEARLRCSPMKGHSHVYWYRQLPEEGLKFMVYLQKENIIDESGMPKERFSAEFPKEGPSILRIQQVVRGDSAAYFCASSPTGQAGGNTIYFGEGSWLTVV.

This chain connects TRBV28 to TRBJ1-2; D is possibly TRBD1 (5 bases). The CDR3 is 14 amino acids. Germline V gene sequence: CDR1 MDHEN, CDR2 SYDVKM. With 7 bases removed from V and 3 bases from J, the gap between germline ends came to 15 bases. The CDR3 nucleotides are TGTGCCAGCACCGATCAGGGACTCGACTATGGCTACACCTTC. Translated, it gives CASTDQGLDYGYTF.